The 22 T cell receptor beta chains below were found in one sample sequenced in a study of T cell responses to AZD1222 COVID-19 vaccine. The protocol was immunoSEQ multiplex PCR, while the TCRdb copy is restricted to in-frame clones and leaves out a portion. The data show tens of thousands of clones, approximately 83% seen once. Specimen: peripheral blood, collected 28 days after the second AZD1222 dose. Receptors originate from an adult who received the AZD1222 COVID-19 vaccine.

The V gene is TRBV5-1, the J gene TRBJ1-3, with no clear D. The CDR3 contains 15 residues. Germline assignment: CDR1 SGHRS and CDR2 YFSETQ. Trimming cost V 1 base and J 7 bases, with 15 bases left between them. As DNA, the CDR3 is TGCGCCAGCAGCTTGCCCGTGGAGGGAATTAACACCATATATTTT. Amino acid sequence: CASSLPVEGINTIYF.

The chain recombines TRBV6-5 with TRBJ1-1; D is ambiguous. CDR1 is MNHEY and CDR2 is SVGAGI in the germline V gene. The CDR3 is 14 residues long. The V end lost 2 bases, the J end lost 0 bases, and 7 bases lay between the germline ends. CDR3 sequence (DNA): TGTGCCAGCAGTTACCGCAGACTGAACACTGAAGCTTTCTTT. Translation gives CASSYRRLNTEAFF.

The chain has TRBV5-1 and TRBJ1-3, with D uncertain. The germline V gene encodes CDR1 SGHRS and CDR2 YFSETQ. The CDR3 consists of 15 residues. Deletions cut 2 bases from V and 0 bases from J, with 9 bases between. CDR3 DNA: TGCGCCAGCAGCTTAGGCGCCAGCTCTGGAAACACCATATATTTT. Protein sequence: CASSLGASSGNTIYF. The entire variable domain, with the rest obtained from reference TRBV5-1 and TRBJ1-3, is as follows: KAGVTQTPRYLIKTRGQQVTLSCSPISGHRSVSWYQQTPGQGLQFLFEYFSETQRNKGNFPGRFSGRQFSNSRSEMNVSTLELGDSALYLCASSLGASSGNTIYFGEGSWLTVV.

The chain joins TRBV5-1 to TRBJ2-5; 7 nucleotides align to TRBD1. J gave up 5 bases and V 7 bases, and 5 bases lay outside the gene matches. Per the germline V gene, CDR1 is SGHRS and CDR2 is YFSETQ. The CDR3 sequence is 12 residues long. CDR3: CASRQGEETQYF. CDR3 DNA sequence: TGCGCCAGCCGACAGGGTGAGGAGACCCAGTACTTC.

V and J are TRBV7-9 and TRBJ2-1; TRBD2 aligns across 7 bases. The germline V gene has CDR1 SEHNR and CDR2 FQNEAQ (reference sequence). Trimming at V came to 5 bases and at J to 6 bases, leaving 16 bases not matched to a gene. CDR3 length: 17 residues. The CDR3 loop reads CASSPRGGRGGVNEQFF. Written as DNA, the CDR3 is TGTGCCAGCAGCCCTAGGGGAGGCCGCGGGGGAGTCAATGAGCAGTTCTTC.

The CDR3, as DNA: TGTGCCAGCAGCTTAGCGACAGGCAGGGCCTACGAGCAGTACTTC. Translation gives CASSLATGRAYEQYF. J is TRBJ2-7 and V is TRBV7-9; D possibly corresponds to TRBD1 (6 bases). With 0 bases removed from V and 2 bases from J, the gap between germline ends came to 11 bases. The CDR3 runs 15 residues. Germline CDR1 reads SEHNR; CDR2 reads FQNEAQ (reference sequence).

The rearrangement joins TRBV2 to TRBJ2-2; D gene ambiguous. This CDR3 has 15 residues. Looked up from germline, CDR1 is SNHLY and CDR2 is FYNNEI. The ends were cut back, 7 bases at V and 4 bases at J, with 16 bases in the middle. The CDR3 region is CASMVSASGTGELFF. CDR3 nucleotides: TGTGCCAGCATGGTTTCAGCGTCGGGCACCGGGGAGCTGTTTTTT.

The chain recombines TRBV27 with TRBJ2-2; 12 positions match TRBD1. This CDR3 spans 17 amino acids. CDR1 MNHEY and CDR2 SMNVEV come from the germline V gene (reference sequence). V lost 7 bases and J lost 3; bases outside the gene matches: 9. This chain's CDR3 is CASTWGQGARDTGELFF. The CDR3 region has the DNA TGTGCCAGCACCTGGGGACAGGGGGCGCGGGACACCGGGGAGCTGTTTTTT.

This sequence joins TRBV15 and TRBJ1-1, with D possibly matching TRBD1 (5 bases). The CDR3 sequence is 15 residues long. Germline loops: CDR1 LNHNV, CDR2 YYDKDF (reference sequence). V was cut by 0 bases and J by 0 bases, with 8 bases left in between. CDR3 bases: TGTGCCACCAGCAGAGATGGGGCGATGAACACTGAAGCTTTCTTT. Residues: CATSRDGAMNTEAFF.

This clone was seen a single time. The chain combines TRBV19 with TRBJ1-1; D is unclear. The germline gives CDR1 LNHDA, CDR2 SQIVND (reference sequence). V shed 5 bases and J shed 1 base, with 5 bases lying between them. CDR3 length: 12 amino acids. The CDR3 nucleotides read TGTGCCAGTAGTCGTCAGAACACTGAAGCTTTCTTT. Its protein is CASSRQNTEAFF. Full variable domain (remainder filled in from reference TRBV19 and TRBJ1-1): DGGITQSPKYLFRKEGQNVTLSCEQNLNHDAMYWYRQDPGQGLRLIYYSQIVNDFQKGDIAEGYSVSREKKESFPLTVTSAQKNPTAFYLCASSRQNTEAFFGQGTRLTVV.

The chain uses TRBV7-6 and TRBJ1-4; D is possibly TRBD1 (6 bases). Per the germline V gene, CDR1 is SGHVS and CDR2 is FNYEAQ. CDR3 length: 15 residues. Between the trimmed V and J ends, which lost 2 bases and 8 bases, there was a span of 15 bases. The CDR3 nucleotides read TGTGCCAGCAGCTTAAACCTGGGGGCCGGAGAAAAACTGTTTTTT. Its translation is CASSLNLGAGEKLFF.

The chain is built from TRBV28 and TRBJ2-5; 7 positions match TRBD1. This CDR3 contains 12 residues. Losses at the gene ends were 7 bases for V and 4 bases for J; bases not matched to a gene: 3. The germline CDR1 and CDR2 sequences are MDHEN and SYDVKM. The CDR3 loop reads CASTGQVETQYF. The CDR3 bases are TGTGCCAGCACCGGACAGGTAGAGACCCAGTACTTC.

CDR3 in DNA: TGCAGTGCTAGTGGGAGTGGTGGTAGTGCAGATACGCAGTATTTT. Translation: CSASGSGGSADTQYF. V gene TRBV20-1 combines with J gene TRBJ2-3, with D possibly TRBD2 on 5 matching bases. V lost 3 bases and J 4 bases, leaving 17 bases between the germline ends. The germline CDR1 and CDR2 sequences are DFQATT and SNEGSKA (reference sequence). The CDR3 is 15 residues long.

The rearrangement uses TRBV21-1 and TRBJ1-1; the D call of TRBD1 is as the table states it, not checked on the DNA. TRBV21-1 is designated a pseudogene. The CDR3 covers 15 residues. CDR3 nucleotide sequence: TGTGCCAGCAGCATACGCGGACAGGGTCACACTGAAGCTTTCTTT. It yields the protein CASSIRGQGHTEAFF.

CDR3 protein: CASSRDRDEVQPQHF. CDR3 bases: TGCGCCAGCAGCCGGGATAGGGATGAGGTTCAGCCCCAGCATTTT. This rearrangement joins TRBV4-3 to TRBJ1-5; D unclear. CDR3 length: 15 residues. Trimming pared 4 bases from V and 6 bases from J, leaving 16 bases between. From germline, CDR1 is LGHNA and CDR2 YSLEER.

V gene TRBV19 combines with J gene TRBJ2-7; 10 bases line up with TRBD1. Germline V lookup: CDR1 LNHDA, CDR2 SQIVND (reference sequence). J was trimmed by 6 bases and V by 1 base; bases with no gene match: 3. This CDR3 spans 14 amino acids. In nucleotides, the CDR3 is TGTGCCAGTAGTATAGGACAGGGGGCTTTCGAGCAGTACTTC. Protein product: CASSIGQGAFEQYF.

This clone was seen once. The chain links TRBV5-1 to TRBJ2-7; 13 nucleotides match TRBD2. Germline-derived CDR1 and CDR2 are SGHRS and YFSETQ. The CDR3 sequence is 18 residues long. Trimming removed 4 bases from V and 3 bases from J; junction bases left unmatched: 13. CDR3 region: CASSRSYRGLAGLYEQYF. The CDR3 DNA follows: TGCGCCAGCAGCCGCAGTTACAGGGGACTAGCGGGACTCTACGAGCAGTACTTC.

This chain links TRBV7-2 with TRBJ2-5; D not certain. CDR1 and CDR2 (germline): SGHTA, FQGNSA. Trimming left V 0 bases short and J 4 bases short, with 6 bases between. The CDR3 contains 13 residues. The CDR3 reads CASSLAPGETQYF. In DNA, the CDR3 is TGTGCCAGCAGCTTAGCGCCTGGAGAGACCCAGTACTTC.

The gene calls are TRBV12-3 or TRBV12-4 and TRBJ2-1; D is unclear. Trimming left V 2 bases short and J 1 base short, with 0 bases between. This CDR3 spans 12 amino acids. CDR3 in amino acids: CASSLSYNEQFF. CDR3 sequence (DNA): TGTGCCAGCAGTTTATCCTACAATGAGCAGTTCTTC.

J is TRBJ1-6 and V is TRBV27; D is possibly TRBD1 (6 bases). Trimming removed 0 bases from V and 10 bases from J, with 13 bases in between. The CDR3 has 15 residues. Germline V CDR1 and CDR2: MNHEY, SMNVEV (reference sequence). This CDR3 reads CASSLSTGAGSPLHF. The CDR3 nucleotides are TGTGCCAGCAGTTTATCGACGGGGGCAGGGTCACCCCTCCACTTT.

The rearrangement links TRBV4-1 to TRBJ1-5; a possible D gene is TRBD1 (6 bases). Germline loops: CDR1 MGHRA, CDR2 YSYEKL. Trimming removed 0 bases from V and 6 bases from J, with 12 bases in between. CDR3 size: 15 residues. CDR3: CASSQDQGRGQPQHF. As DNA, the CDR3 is TGCGCCAGCAGCCAAGATCAGGGGCGAGGTCAGCCCCAGCATTTT.

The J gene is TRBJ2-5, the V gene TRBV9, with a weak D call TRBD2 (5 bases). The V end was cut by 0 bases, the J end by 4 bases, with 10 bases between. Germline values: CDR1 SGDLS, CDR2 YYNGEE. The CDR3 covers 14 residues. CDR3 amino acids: CASSVGAAGETQYF. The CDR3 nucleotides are TGTGCCAGCAGCGTAGGGGCGGCGGGAGAGACCCAGTACTTC. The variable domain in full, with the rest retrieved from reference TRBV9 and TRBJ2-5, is DSGVTQTPKHLITATGQRVTLRCSPRSGDLSVYWYQQSLDQGLQFLIQYYNGEERAKGNILERFSAQQFPDLHSELNLSSLELGDSALYFCASSVGAAGETQYFGPGTRLLVL.